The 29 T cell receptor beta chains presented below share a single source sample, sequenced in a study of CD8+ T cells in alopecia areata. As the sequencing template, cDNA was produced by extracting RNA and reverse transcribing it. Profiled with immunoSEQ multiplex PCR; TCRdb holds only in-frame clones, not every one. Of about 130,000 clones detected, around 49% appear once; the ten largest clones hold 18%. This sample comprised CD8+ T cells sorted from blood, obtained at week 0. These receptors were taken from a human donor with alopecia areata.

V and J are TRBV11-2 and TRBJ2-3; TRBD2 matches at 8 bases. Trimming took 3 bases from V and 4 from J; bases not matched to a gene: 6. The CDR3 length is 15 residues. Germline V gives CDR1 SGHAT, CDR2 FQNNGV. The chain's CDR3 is CASSFLGRGADTQYF. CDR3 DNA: TGTGCCAGCAGCTTTTTGGGGCGGGGGGCAGATACGCAGTATTTT.

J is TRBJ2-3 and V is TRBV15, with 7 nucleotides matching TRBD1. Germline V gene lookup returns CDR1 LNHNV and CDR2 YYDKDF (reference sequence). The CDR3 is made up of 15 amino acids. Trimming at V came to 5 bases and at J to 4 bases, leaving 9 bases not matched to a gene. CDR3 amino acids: CATSHDRVIADTQYF. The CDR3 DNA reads TGTGCCACCAGCCACGACAGGGTGATAGCAGATACGCAGTATTTT.

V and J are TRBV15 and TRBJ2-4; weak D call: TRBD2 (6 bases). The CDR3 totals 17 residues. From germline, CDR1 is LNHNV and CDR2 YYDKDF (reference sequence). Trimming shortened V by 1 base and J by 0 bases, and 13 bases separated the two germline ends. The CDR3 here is CATSRGLEGLAKNIQYF. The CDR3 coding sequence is TGTGCCACCAGCAGAGGTTTGGAGGGTCTAGCCAAAAACATTCAGTACTTC.

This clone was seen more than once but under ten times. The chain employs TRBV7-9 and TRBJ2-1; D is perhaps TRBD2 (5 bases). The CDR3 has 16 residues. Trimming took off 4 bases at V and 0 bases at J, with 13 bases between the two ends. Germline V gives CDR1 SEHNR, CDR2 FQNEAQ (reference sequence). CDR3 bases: TGTGCCAGCAGCTCCGTTGGGAGAAGCTCCTACAATGAGCAGTTCTTC. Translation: CASSSVGRSSYNEQFF. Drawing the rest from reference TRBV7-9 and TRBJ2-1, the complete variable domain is DTGVSQNPRHKITKRGQNVTFRCDPISEHNRLYWYRQTLGQGPEFLTYFQNEAQLEKSRLLSDRFSAERPKGSFSTLEIQRTEQGDSAMYLCASSSVGRSSYNEQFFGPGTRLTVL.

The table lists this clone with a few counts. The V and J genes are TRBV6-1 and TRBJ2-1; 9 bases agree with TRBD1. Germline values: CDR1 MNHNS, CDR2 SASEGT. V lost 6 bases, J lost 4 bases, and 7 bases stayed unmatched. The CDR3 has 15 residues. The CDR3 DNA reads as TGTGCCAGCAGAGTTACCGGGACAGGGTACAATGAGCAGTTCTTC. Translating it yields CASRVTGTGYNEQFF.

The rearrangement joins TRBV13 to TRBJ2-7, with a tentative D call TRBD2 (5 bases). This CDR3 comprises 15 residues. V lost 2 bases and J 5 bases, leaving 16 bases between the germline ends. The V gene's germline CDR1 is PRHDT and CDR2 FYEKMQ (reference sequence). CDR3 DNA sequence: TGTGCCAGCAGCTTATCCGGACTGGGAGATAACGAGCAGTACTTC. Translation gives CASSLSGLGDNEQYF.

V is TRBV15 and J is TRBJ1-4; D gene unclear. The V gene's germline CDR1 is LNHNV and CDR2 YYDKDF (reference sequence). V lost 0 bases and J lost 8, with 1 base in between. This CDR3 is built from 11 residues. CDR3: CATSRDEKLFF. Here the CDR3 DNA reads TGTGCCACCAGCAGAGACGAAAAACTGTTTTTT.

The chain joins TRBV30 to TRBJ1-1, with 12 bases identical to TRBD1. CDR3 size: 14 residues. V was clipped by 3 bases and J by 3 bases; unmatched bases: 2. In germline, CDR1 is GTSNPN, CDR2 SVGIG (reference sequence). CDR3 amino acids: CAWSWDRGHTEAFF. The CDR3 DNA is TGTGCCTGGAGCTGGGACAGGGGGCACACTGAAGCTTTCTTT. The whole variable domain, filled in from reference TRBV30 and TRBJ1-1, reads SQTIHQWPATLVQPVGSPLSLECTVEGTSNPNLYWYRQAAGRGLQLLFYSVGIGQISSEVPQNLSASRPQDRQFILSSKKLLLSDSGFYLCAWSWDRGHTEAFFGQGTRLTVV.

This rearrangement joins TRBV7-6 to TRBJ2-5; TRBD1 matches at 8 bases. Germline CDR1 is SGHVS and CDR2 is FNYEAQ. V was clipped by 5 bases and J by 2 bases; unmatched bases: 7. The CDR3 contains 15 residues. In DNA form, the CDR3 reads TGTGCCAGCAGCCCCCGGACAGGGAGTCAAGAGACCCAGTACTTC. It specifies CASSPRTGSQETQYF.

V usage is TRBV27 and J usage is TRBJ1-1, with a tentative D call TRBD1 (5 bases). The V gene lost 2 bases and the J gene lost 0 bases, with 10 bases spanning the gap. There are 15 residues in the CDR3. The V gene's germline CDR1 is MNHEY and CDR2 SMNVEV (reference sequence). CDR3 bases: TGTGCCAGCAGTTTAGGGGTGGGGGTGAACACTGAAGCTTTCTTT. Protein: CASSLGVGVNTEAFF.

CDR3 in DNA: TGTGCCTGGAGTGTTAATTACCAAGAGACCCAGTACTTC. Amino acids: CAWSVNYQETQYF. The rearrangement links TRBV30 to TRBJ2-5; D is ambiguous. Germline V gene sequence: CDR1 GTSNPN, CDR2 SVGIG (reference sequence). Trimming cost V 0 bases and J 0 bases, with 5 bases left between them. CDR3 size: 13 residues.

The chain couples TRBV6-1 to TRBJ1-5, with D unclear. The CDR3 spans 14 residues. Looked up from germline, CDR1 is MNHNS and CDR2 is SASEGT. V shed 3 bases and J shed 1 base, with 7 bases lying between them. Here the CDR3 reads CASSDVGSNQPQHF. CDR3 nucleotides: TGTGCCAGCAGTGATGTGGGGAGCAATCAGCCCCAGCATTTT.

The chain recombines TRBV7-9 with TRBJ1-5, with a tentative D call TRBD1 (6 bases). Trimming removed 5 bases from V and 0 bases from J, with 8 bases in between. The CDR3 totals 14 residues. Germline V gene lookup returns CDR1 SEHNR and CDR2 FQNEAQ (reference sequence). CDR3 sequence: CASSPTGSNQPQHF. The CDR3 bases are TGTGCCAGCAGCCCGACAGGTAGCAATCAGCCCCAGCATTTT.

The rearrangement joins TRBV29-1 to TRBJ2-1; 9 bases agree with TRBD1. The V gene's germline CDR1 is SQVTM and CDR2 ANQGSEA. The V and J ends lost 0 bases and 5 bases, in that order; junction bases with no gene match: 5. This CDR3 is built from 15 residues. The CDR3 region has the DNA TGCAGCGTTGAAGACTACAGGGGGCTTAACAATGAGCAGTTCTTC. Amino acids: CSVEDYRGLNNEQFF.

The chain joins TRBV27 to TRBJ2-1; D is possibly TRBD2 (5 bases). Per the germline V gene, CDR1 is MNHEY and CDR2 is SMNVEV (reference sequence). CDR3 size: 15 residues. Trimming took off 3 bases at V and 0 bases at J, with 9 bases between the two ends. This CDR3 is CASSLRESSYNEQFF. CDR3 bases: TGTGCCAGCAGTTTGAGGGAAAGCTCCTACAATGAGCAGTTCTTC.

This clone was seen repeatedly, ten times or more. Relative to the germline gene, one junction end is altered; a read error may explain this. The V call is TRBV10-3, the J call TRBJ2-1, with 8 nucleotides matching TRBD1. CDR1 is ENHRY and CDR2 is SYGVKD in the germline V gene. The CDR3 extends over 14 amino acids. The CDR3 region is CAITETGASGEQFF. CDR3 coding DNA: TGTGCCATCACTGAGACAGGGGCCTCGGGGGAGCAGTTCTTC.

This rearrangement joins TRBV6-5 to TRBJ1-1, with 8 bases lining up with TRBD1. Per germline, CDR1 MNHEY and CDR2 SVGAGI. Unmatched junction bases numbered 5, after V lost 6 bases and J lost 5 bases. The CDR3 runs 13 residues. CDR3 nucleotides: TGTGCCAGCAGAACAGGGGGTTTGACTGAAGCTTTCTTT. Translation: CASRTGGLTEAFF.

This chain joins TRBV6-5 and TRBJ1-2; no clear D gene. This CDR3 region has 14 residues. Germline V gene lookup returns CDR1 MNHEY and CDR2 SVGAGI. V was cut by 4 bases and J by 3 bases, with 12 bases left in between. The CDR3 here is CASSLTGEDYGYTF. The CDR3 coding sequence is TGTGCCAGCAGTTTGACGGGAGAGGACTATGGCTACACCTTC.

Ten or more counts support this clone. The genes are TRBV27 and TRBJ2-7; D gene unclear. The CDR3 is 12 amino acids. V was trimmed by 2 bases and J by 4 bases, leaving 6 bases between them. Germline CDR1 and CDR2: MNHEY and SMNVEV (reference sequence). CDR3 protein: CASSLKGYEQYF. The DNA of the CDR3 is TGTGCCAGCAGTTTAAAGGGTTACGAGCAGTACTTC.

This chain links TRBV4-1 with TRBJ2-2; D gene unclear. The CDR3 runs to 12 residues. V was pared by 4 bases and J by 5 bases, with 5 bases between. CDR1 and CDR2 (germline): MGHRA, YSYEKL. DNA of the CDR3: TGCGCCAGCAGCCGAGAGACCGGGGAGCTGTTTTTT. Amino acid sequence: CASSRETGELFF.

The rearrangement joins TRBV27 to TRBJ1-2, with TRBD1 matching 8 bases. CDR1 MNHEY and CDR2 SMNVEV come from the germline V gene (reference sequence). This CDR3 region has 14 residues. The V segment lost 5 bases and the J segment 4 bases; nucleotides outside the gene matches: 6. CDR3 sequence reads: CASSLRGLGYGYTF. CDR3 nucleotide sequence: TGTGCCAGCAGTCTCAGGGGGCTGGGCTATGGCTACACCTTC.

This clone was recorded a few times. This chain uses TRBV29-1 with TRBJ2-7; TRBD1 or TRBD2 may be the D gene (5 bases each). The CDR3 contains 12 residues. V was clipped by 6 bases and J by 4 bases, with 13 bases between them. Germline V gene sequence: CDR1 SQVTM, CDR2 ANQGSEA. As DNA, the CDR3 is TGCAGCGTCCGAGGGGTTTCTTACGAGCAGTACTTC. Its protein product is CSVRGVSYEQYF.

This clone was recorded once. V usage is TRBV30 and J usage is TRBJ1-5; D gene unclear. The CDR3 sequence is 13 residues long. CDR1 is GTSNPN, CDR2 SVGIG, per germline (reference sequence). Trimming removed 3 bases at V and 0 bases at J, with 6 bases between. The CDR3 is CAWSTDSNQPQHF. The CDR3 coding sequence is TGTGCCTGGAGCACAGATAGCAATCAGCCCCAGCATTTT.

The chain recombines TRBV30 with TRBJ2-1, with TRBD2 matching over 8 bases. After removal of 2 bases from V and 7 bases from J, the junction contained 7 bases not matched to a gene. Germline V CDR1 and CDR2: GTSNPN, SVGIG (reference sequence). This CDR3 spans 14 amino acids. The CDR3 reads CAWSLSGGWNEQFF. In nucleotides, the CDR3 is TGTGCCTGGAGTCTTTCGGGGGGGTGGAATGAGCAGTTCTTC.

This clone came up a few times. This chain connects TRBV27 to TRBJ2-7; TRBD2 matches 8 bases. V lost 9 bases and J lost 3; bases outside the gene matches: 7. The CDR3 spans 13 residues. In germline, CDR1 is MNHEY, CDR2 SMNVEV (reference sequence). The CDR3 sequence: CASSGTRGYEQYF. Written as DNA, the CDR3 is TGTGCCAGTTCCGGGACTAGAGGCTACGAGCAGTACTTC.

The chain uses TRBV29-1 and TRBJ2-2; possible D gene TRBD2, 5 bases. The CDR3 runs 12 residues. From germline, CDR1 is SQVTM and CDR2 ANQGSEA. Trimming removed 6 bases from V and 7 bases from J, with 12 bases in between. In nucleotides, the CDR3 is TGCAGCGTAGAGAGGGAAGTCGGGGAGCTGTTTTTT. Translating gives CSVEREVGELFF.

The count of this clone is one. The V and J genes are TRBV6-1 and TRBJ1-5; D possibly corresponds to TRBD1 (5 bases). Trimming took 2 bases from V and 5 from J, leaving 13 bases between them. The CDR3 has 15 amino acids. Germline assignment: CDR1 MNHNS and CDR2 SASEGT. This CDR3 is CASSELDTTYQPQHF. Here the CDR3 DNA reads TGTGCCAGCAGTGAATTGGACACCACTTATCAGCCCCAGCATTTT.

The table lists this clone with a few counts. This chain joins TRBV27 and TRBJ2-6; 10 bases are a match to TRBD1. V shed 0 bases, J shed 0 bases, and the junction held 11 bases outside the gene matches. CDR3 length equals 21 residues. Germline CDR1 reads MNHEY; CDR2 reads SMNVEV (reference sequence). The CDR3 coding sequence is TGTGCCAGCAGTTTATCGCCTTACCGGGACAGGGGTAGCTCTGGGGCCAACGTCCTGACTTTC. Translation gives CASSLSPYRDRGSSGANVLTF.

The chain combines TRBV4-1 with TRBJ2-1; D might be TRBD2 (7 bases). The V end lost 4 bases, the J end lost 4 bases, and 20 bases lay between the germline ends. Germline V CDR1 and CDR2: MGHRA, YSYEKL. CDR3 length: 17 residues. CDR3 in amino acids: CASSRSPTGGAYNEQFF. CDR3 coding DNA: TGCGCCAGCAGCCGCTCCCCCACGGGGGGCGCGTACAATGAGCAGTTCTTC.